This T cell receptor (beta chain) came from a study of blood T cell repertoires in COVID-19. Study-wide background: PBMCs, B-cell-depleted T cells, or T cells provided the cDNA or gDNA that made up the material.

Germline CDR1 is SGHAT and CDR2 is FQNNGV. The CDR3 loop spans 14 amino acids. V lost 0 bases and J lost 2, with 8 bases in between. Participants reported their clinical history, and cohort assignment relied on those reports. Original processing methods: Estimated nucleated cell counts came from reference gene primer amplification. Profiled with immunoSEQ multiplex PCR; TCRdb holds only in-frame clones, not every one. V and J calls and clone size come straight from that table; D and trimming were deduced from the DNA. The table lists 150,000 to 200,000 clones, more than 65% of them singletons, with around 7.5% in the top ten.

Sequencing was done on a sample of PBMCs or T cells enriched from blood (not recorded which). The TCR sequence derives from a man aged 40-50 years who had recovered from COVID-19. V usage is TRBV11-2 and J usage is TRBJ2-7; D is possibly TRBD2 (5 bases). The CDR3 nucleotides are TGTGCCAGCAGCTTAGATCCCGGGACCTACGAGCAGTACTTC. It yields the protein CASSLDPGTYEQYF.